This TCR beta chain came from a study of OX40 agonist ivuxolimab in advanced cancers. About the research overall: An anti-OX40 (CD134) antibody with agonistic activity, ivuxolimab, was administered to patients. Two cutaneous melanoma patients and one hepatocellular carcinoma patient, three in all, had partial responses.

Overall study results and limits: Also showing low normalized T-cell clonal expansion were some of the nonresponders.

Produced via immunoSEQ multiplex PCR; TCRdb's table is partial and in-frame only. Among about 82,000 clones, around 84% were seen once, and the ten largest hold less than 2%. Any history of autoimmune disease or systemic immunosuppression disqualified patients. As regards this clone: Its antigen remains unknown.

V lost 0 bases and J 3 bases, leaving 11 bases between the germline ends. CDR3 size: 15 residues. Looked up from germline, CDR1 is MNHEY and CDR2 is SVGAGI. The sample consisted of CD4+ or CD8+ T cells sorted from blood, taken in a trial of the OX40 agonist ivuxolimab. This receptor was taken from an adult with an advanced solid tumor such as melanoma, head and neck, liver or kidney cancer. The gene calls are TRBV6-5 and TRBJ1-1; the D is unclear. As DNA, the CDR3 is TGTGCCAGCAGTTACTCGCACGGTTCGGACACTGAAGCTTTCTTT. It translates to CASSYSHGSDTEAFF.